This is a list of T cell receptor beta chains from one sample in a study of shared clonotypes between healthy human individuals. The table came from immunoSEQ multiplex PCR; TCRdb's copy has only in-frame clones and leaves some out. The data hold approximately 510,000 clones, with 79% observed a single time. The sample taken for sequencing was PBMCs. Receptor source: a woman in her forties in good health. Some clones in this sample may be carry-over from other donors' samples. Both conserved end residues are part of each CDR3.

v_gene	j_gene	CDR3aa
TRBV30	TRBJ1-4	CAWSFGRGLESEKLFF
TRBV18	TRBJ2-7	CASSMAGQSYEQYF
TRBV6-4	TRBJ2-1	CASSATGERQFF
TRBV2	TRBJ1-5	CASSIQGNQPQHF
TRBV10-3	TRBJ1-6	CAISETDVSSPLHF
TRBV28	TRBJ1-6	CASSQRVASPLHF
TRBV7-9	TRBJ2-7	CASSRDYLREQYF
TRBV5-1	TRBJ2-1	CASSFGDRTWDEQFF
TRBV5-1	TRBJ2-6	CASSLRGLSGANVLTF
TRBV9	TRBJ2-7	CASSSGPNSYEQYF
TRBV15	TRBJ2-2	CATSPPGLYTGELFF
TRBV6-5	TRBJ2-3	CASSYRGVDTQYF
TRBV28	TRBJ2-5	CASRRPGTSLEETQYF
TRBV30	TRBJ1-3	CAWIIRDRGPGNTIYF
TRBV2	TRBJ2-4	CASSLGQMKYF
TRBV5-5	TRBJ2-5	CASSSGQRSDDKETQYF
TRBV5-5	TRBJ2-7	CASRVGTGPYEQYF
TRBV7-9	TRBJ1-1	CASSLMSREAEAFF
TRBV30	TRBJ2-3	CAWSKSPRGTDTQYF
TRBV2	TRBJ2-1	CASGGDSSYNEQFF
TRBV9	TRBJ2-7	CASSLGLAGAAAYEQYF
TRBV27	TRBJ2-6	CASSLGTGAGANVLTF
TRBV6-1	TRBJ1-4	CASSGGHEKLFF
TRBV28	TRBJ1-5	CASSPPDRYSNQPQHF
TRBV6-1	TRBJ2-7	CASSEESLYEQYF
TRBV29-1	TRBJ2-3	CSVVGSSTDTQYF
TRBV15	TRBJ2-7	CATSRDGYEQYF
TRBV6-1	TRBJ2-3	CASSESGSTDTQYF
TRBV9	TRBJ1-2	CASSVGRGTAYGYTF
TRBV5-4	TRBJ1-1	CASSLPGTQNTEAFF
TRBV21-1	TRBJ2-7	CASSKGPGGAYEQYF
TRBV19	TRBJ2-7	CASSIRSGVSYEQYF
TRBV10-3	TRBJ2-7	CAISPGTPYEQYF
TRBV6-6	TRBJ2-7	CASSSGPGLLYEQYF
TRBV4-1	TRBJ2-1	CASSQEWSSYNEQFF
TRBV6-1	TRBJ2-6	CASSWVSSGANVLTF
TRBV2	TRBJ2-1	CASSELRAEQQFF
TRBV28	TRBJ2-7	CASSTGQGPIYEQYF
TRBV6-1	TRBJ2-7	CASAPEAYEQYF
TRBV7-2	TRBJ2-3	CASSLGGSGRPWGTDTQYF
TRBV19	TRBJ2-2	CASSISDRGTGELFF
TRBV2	TRBJ2-7	CASRGTDSYEQYF
TRBV30	TRBJ1-1	CAWQFLPTGRSTEAFF
TRBV29-1	TRBJ2-5	CSVDGLGRVGSETQYF
TRBV6-6	TRBJ2-6	CASSSILRGANVLTF
TRBV6-1	TRBJ2-1	CASSGTSGKTYNEQFF
TRBV5-4	TRBJ2-5	CASSYGTSGIQTQYF
TRBV18	TRBJ1-1	CASSPPNSYTEAFF
TRBV30	TRBJ1-3	CAWSVGDTIYF
TRBV28	TRBJ2-7	CASSLSYRGRIHEQYF